Listed below are T cell receptor beta chains from one sample, sequenced in a study of cytomegalovirus exposure and HLA in healthy donors. Clones were sequenced by immunoSEQ multiplex PCR, and TCRdb holds only the in-frame ones, with some missing. The data hold 150,000 to 200,000 clones, with 81% observed a single time. The sequencing sample was made of PBMCs. These TCRs come from a man in his forties in good health and CMV-seropositive. Each CDR3 is given with its conserved first and last residue. D genes are given only for firm matches. Part of the rows lack a size; the others show once, few, many or a class for expanded clones.

.,TRBV7-9,TRBD1,TRBJ2-7,15,TGTGCCAGCAGCTCAGCGTGGACAGGGATACACGAGCAGTACTTC,CASSSAWTGIHEQYF
.,TRBV7-8,TRBD1,TRBJ1-2,15,TGTGCCAGCAGCTTAGTCCGGGACAGCTTCTATGGCTACACCTTC,CASSLVRDSFYGYTF
once,TRBV15,TRBD2,TRBJ2-1,16,TGTGCCACCAGCAGAGAGGGCGGGAGGGCTTTAAATGAGCAGTTCTTC,CATSREGGRALNEQFF
.,TRBV5-1,TRBD2,TRBJ2-3,15,TGCGCCAGCAGCCCCGGGGTAGCGGGAGGAGATACGCAGTATTTT,CASSPGVAGGDTQYF
.,TRBV6-5,TRBD1,TRBJ1-6,15,TGTGCCAGCAGTTACCAGGGGGACAGGAATTCACCCCTCCACTTT,CASSYQGDRNSPLHF
.,TRBV5-4,.,TRBJ2-7,15,TGTGCCAGCAGCTCCCCCACGGGTCATGCCTACGAGCAGTACTTC,CASSSPTGHAYEQYF
.,TRBV9,.,TRBJ2-1,15,TGTGCCAGCAGGGAGGGGACCTCCGCCTACAATGAGCAGTTCTTC,CASREGTSAYNEQFF
few,TRBV4-1,.,TRBJ1-5,18,TGCGCCAGCAGCCTCTGGACACCGCTAGAGTATAGCAATCAGCCCCAGCATTTT,CASSLWTPLEYSNQPQHF
.,TRBV5-4,TRBD1,TRBJ2-7,16,TGTGCCAGCAGCTTGCGGGGGACAGGGGGCCCCGTCGAGCAGTACTTC,CASSLRGTGGPVEQYF
.,TRBV6-1,TRBD1,TRBJ2-7,15,TGTGCCAGCAGTGAAGCCGGACAGGGGAACTACGAGCAGTACTTC,CASSEAGQGNYEQYF
.,TRBV6-1,.,TRBJ1-6,19,TGTGCCAGCAGTGAAGTCCCCGGGCGGGCAGGGGCGTATAATTCACCCCTCCACTTT,CASSEVPGRAGAYNSPLHF
few,TRBV5-6,TRBD2,TRBJ2-2,15,TGTGCCAGCAGCCCAGGGCGGGGGGCGACCGGGGAGCTGTTTTTT,CASSPGRGATGELFF
few,TRBV11-3,.,TRBJ2-1,14,TGTGCCAGCAGCCTAACCTCCCACTACAATGAGCAGTTCTTC,CASSLTSHYNEQFF
.,TRBV5-4,TRBD2,TRBJ2-3,16,TGTGCCAGCAGCCCTTCACTAGCGGGGGGCCTCGATACGCAGTATTTT,CASSPSLAGGLDTQYF
.,TRBV5-1,TRBD2,TRBJ2-7,15,TGCGCCAGCAGCTTGGAGCGGGGGGACTCCTACGAGCAGTACTTC,CASSLERGDSYEQYF
few,TRBV5-1,TRBD2,TRBJ2-1,15,TGCGCCAGCAGGCAAACTAGCGGCATCTACAATGAGCAGTTCTTC,CASRQTSGIYNEQFF
.,TRBV15,.,TRBJ2-7,13,TGTGCCACCAGCAGAGCGACAGGCTACGAGCAGTACTTC,CATSRATGYEQYF
.,TRBV5-1,TRBD1,TRBJ2-7,15,TGCGCCAGCAGCCCCCTCTGGGACAGCTCCTACGAGCAGTACTTC,CASSPLWDSSYEQYF
few,TRBV5-1,TRBD2,TRBJ2-1,19,TGCGCCAGCAGCCGAGAACAGATTAGCGGGAGTTGGGTCTACAATGAGCAGTTCTTC,CASSREQISGSWVYNEQFF
.,TRBV6-1,.,TRBJ1-5,16,TGTGCCAGCAGTGAATTTATAGGGAGTATAAATCAGCCCCAGCATTTT,CASSEFIGSINQPQHF
.,TRBV7-8,TRBD2,TRBJ2-3,14,TGTGCCAGCAGGGCTAGCGGGAGTTACCTAGAGCAGTATTTT,CASRASGSYLEQYF
.,TRBV21-1,.,TRBJ2-1,18,TGTGCCAGCAGCCCAACAAAGGAAGAGGGAAGGGCATACAATGAGCAGTTCTTC,CASSPTKEEGRAYNEQFF
few,TRBV15,.,TRBJ1-1,14,TGTGCCACCACTTCCAGGGGTCTCAACACTGAAGCTTTCTTT,CATTSRGLNTEAFF
.,TRBV7-9,.,TRBJ1-1,13,TGTGCCAGCAGCCCCCGGGACGGGAGTGAAGCTTTCTTT,CASSPRDGSEAFF
.,TRBV10-1,TRBD1,TRBJ2-7,13,TGCGCCAGCAGTTGGGACAGGGGATACGAGCAGTACTTC,CASSWDRGYEQYF
.,TRBV5-1,TRBD2,TRBJ2-7,15,TGCGCCAGCAGGGGAACCAAGCCGGGAGGGTCCGAGCAGTACTTC,CASRGTKPGGSEQYF
.,TRBV15,.,TRBJ1-2,15,TGTGCCACCAGCAGAGATCTGGTCTACAGTTATGGCTACACCTTC,CATSRDLVYSYGYTF
.,TRBV10-3,.,TRBJ1-3,12,TGTGCCATCAGTGACCGGGTCGGCACCATATATTTT,CAISDRVGTIYF
.,TRBV7-2,.,TRBJ2-1,14,TGTGCCAGCAGCTTATTGAGCTCCTACAATGAGCAGTTCTTC,CASSLLSSYNEQFF
.,TRBV6-6,.,TRBJ2-3,12,TGTGCCAGCAGACACAAGACAGATACGCAGTATTTT,CASRHKTDTQYF
few,TRBV18,.,TRBJ1-3,15,TGTGCCAGCTCACCACAGGGGGACTCTGGAAACACCATATATTTT,CASSPQGDSGNTIYF
.,TRBV5-1,TRBD1,TRBJ2-7,14,TGCGCCAGCAGCCCCTCTGACAGGGCCTACGAGCAGTACTTC,CASSPSDRAYEQYF
.,TRBV7-3,.,TRBJ2-3,17,TGTGCCAGCAGCTTAGGGGTACTAGGTTCTAGCACAGATACGCAGTATTTT,CASSLGVLGSSTDTQYF
.,TRBV5-1,TRBD1,TRBJ2-7,14,TGCGCCAGCAGCGAACCGACAGGGGACCACGAGCAGTACTTC,CASSEPTGDHEQYF
.,TRBV5-8,TRBD1,TRBJ1-1,13,TGTGCCAGCAGCTTGAACAGGGGGCTTGAAGCTTTCTTT,CASSLNRGLEAFF
.,TRBV6-1,.,TRBJ1-5,15,TGTGCCAGCAGAGATATACAGGGAATTAGTCAGCCCCAGCATTTT,CASRDIQGISQPQHF
.,TRBV27,TRBD2,TRBJ2-7,13,TGTGCCAGCAAAGGCGGGGGAGGCGACGAGCAGTACTTC,CASKGGGGDEQYF
.,TRBV28,.,TRBJ1-1,12,TGTGCCAGCAGTTTCCAGGGTGCTGAAGCTTTCTTT,CASSFQGAEAFF